These 8 T cell receptor beta chains came from one sample sequenced in a study of T cells in Graves' hyperthyroidism and ophthalmopathy. Template material for amplifying TCR beta CDR3 regions consisted of RNA transcripts. When the TCR CDR3 underwent first-round RT-PCR, the HTBI primer set was used. TCRdb ran MiXCR on the multiplex PCR reads and lists one entry per CDR3 protein. The data show 380,000 or so distinct CDR3 sequences, with roughly 12% seen just once and roughly 20% held by the top ten. Sequenced: blood. The receptors shown here come from a man aged 30-40 years with Graves' hyperthyroidism that later progressed to Graves' ophthalmopathy.

This clonotype was found many times. V is TRBV28 and J is TRBJ2-7; TRBD1 matches at 9 bases. From germline, CDR1 is MDHEN and CDR2 SYDVKM. CDR3 length equals 15 residues. V was clipped by 6 bases and J by 4 bases; unmatched bases: 10. CDR3 DNA: TGTGCCAGCAGGCCGCGACAGGGGGGTCCGTACGAGCAGTACTTC. This translates into CASRPRQGGPYEQYF. Variable domain in full (rest from reference TRBV28 and TRBJ2-7): DVKVTQSSRYLVKRTGEKVFLECVQDMDHENMFWYRQDPGLGLRLIYFSYDVKMKEKGDIPEGYSVSREKKERFSLILESASTNQTSMYLCASRPRQGGPYEQYFGPGTRLTVT.

This clonotype was seen many times. The CDR3 spells CASSQGSWTGLYGYTF. CDR3 coding DNA: TGTGCCAGCAGCCAGGGGTCGTGGACAGGCCTATATGGCTACACCTTC. The V gene is TRBV28, the J gene TRBJ1-2, with 7 bases identical to TRBD1. V was clipped by 6 bases and J by 5 bases; unmatched bases: 15. This CDR3 is built from 16 residues. Looked up from germline, CDR1 is MDHEN and CDR2 is SYDVKM.

This rearrangement joins TRBV12-3 or TRBV12-4 to TRBJ2-5, with TRBD1 matching 10 bases. This CDR3 contains 14 residues. Trimming at V came to 8 bases and at J to 1 base, leaving 4 bases not matched to a gene. CDR3 in DNA: TGTGCCAGCCAAAGGGACAGGGGCCAAGAGACCCAGTACTTC. Protein: CASQRDRGQETQYF.

This clonotype was found a few times. The chain carries TRBV18 and TRBJ2-1, with 7 positions matching TRBD1. Germline trimming cut 2 bases from V and 4 bases from J; bases unmatched to any gene: 8. Germline loops: CDR1 KGHSH, CDR2 LQKENI. The CDR3 has 16 amino acids. For the CDR3, the DNA is TGTGCCAGCTCACCAGATGGACAGGCCCTATACAATGAGCAGTTCTTC. Amino acid sequence: CASSPDGQALYNEQFF.

This clonotype was counted between two and nine times. The genes are TRBV29-1 and TRBJ2-3; unclear D gene. Trimming left V 5 bases short and J 2 bases short, with 5 bases between. The CDR3 is 11 residues long. Per germline, CDR1 SQVTM and CDR2 ANQGSEA. This CDR3 is CSVLVTDTQYF. The DNA for the CDR3 is TGCAGCGTTCTCGTCACAGATACGCAGTATTTT.

This clonotype was detected ten times or more. This chain joins TRBV7-9 and TRBJ2-7; tentative D call: TRBD1 (5 bases). Trimming shortened V by 4 bases and J by 0 bases, and 10 bases separated the two germline ends. The germline V gene has CDR1 SEHNR and CDR2 FQNEAQ (reference sequence). The CDR3 runs to 14 residues. CDR3 protein: CASSSPTVSYEQYF. The CDR3 DNA reads as TGTGCCAGCAGCTCTCCGACAGTCTCCTACGAGCAGTACTTC.

This clonotype has a handful of counts. A much larger clonotype is one base distant, so this may be a read error. The CDR3, as DNA: TGTGCCAGCAGCTTAGAGGACAGGAGCTCCTACGAGCAGTACTTC. Translating it yields CASSLEDRSSYEQYF. V usage is TRBV7-2 and J usage is TRBJ2-7, with 7 bases matching TRBD1. V shed 1 base and J 0 bases; nucleotides not matched to a gene: 3. The germline V gene has CDR1 SGHTA and CDR2 FQGNSA. The CDR3 is 15 residues long.

This clonotype has more than one count but fewer than ten. The chain links TRBV7-2 to TRBJ2-1; 7 bases line up with TRBD2. Unmatched junction bases numbered 11, after V lost 5 bases and J lost 7 bases. The CDR3 is 15 residues long. Germline CDR1 SGHTA, CDR2 FQGNSA. This chain's CDR3 is CASSPGLGSDNEQFF. The CDR3 DNA is TGTGCCAGCAGCCCCGGACTAGGGAGTGATAATGAGCAGTTCTTC.